This record concerns one TCR beta chain sequence. Antigen: not known. The sample is drawn from a study of T-cell memory formation after mild COVID-19. Across the whole study: Largely donor-specific TCR clusters were found. Overall study findings and caveats: CD4+ bias marked clones expanding day 15 to 37, unlike balanced contracting clones. Those CD4+ clones that contracted were mainly in CM and EM (CD8+ ones in EMRA).

The CDR3 totals 13 residues. V shed 6 bases, J shed 8 bases, and the junction held 6 bases outside the gene matches. Constant-segment primers served in 5'RACE that generated TCR alpha and TCR beta cDNA libraries bearing sample barcodes and UMIs. Each CDR3 protein is one row after TCRdb ran MiXCR on the 5' RACE reads. The data hold hundreds of thousands of distinct CDR3 sequences, with around 20% observed a single time. This chain links TRBV12-3 or TRBV12-4 with TRBJ1-2, with 10 bases aligning to TRBD1. The sequence was obtained from an adult woman who had mild COVID-19 (a few samples of this study predate the infection). Cell type and time point are not known. Sequenced sample: PBMCs or a T cell subset sorted from them (not recorded which). CDR3 in amino acids: CASSQDRGRGYTF. CDR3 DNA sequence: TGTGCCAGCAGCCAAGACAGGGGGCGAGGCTACACCTTC.